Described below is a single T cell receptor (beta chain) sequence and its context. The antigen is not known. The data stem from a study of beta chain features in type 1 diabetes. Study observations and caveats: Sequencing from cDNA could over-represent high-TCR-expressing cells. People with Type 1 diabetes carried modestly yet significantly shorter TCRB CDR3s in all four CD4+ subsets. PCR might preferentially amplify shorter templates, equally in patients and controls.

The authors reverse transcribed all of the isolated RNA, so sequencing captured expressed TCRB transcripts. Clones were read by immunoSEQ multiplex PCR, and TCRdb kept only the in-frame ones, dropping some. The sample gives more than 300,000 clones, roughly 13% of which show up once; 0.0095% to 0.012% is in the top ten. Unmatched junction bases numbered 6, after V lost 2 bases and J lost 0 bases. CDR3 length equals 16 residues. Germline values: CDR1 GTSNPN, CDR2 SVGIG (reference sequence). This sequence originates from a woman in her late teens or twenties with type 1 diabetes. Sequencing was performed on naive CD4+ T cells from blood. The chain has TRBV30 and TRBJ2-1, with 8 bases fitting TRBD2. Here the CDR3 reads CAWSFRAGDSYNEQFF. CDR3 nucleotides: TGTGCCTGGAGTTTTCGAGCGGGGGACTCCTACAATGAGCAGTTCTTC.